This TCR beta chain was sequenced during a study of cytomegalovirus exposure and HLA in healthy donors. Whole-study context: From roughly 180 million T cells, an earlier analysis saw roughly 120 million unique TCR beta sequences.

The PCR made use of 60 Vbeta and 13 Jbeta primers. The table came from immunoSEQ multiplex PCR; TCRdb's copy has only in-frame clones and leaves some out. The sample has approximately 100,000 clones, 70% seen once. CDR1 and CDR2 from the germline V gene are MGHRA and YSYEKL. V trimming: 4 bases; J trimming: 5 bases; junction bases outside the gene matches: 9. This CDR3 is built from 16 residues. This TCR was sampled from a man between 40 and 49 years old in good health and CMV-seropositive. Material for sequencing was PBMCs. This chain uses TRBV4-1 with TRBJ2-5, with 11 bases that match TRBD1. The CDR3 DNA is TGCGCCAGCAGCCGACTCGGACAGGGGGCGCGTGAGACCCAGTACTTC. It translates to CASSRLGQGARETQYF.